These 28 T cell receptor beta chains were all obtained from the same sample, sequenced in a study of cytotoxic CD8 clonotypes in ibrutinib-treated CLL. Produced via immunoSEQ multiplex PCR; TCRdb's table is partial and in-frame only. The sample contains 90,000 to 95,000 clones, 77% of which appear only once. The specimen comprised PBMCs, sampled after 24 months of ibrutinib treatment. The receptor source for this set is a human donor with chronic lymphocytic leukemia.

This clone was counted many times. The chain uses TRBV5-1 and TRBJ1-1; D unresolved. CDR3 length: 14 residues. Trimming took off 2 bases at V and 1 base at J, with 9 bases between the two ends. Germline V gene sequence: CDR1 SGHRS, CDR2 YFSETQ. CDR3 nucleotide sequence: TGCGCCAGCAGCTTAGGAGGGCCGAACACTGAAGCTTTCTTT. It translates to CASSLGGPNTEAFF.

The CDR3 bases are TGTGCCAGCAGCTTACCCTACTCTCCTACTAGCGGGAGGGCCTACGAGCAGTACTTC. Residues: CASSLPYSPTSGRAYEQYF. J is TRBJ2-7 and V is TRBV7-2; 13 bases are a match to TRBD2. Germline lookup yields CDR1 SGHTA and CDR2 FQGNSA. The CDR3 runs to 19 residues. V lost 2 bases to trimming and J lost 2 bases; unmatched junction nucleotides: 12.

This rearrangement joins TRBV7-2 to TRBJ1-1; D gene ambiguous. Per the germline V gene, CDR1 is SGHTA and CDR2 is FQGNSA. The germline V and J ends were trimmed by 2 bases and 4 bases, with 5 bases remaining between them. This CDR3 region has 12 residues. DNA for the CDR3: TGTGCCAGCAGCTTACCCGTCACTGAAGCTTTCTTT. This translates into CASSLPVTEAFF.

The chain joins TRBV7-2 to TRBJ2-7; D uncertain. Deletions cut 3 bases from V and 2 bases from J, with 5 bases between. Looked up from germline, CDR1 is SGHTA and CDR2 is FQGNSA. This CDR3 has 12 residues. CDR3 region: CASSFSAYEQYF. CDR3 DNA sequence: TGTGCCAGCAGCTTCTCAGCCTACGAGCAGTACTTC.

The genes are TRBV28 and TRBJ2-7, with TRBD2 identical over 10 bases. CDR1 is MDHEN, CDR2 SYDVKM, per germline. The CDR3 loop spans 13 amino acids. V shed 8 bases, J shed 5 bases, and the junction held 6 bases outside the gene matches. CDR3 amino acids: CASSLAGANEQYF. The CDR3 region has the DNA TGTGCCAGCTCCCTAGCGGGAGCCAACGAGCAGTACTTC.

The chain joins TRBV7-9 to TRBJ2-3, with 8 bases matching TRBD2. V dropped 2 bases and J dropped 2; count of bases not matched to a gene: 12. There are 18 residues in the CDR3. The V gene's germline CDR1 is SEHNR and CDR2 FQNEAQ (reference sequence). The CDR3 sequence: CASSLREIGGGFTDTQYF. The CDR3 nucleotides are TGTGCCAGCAGCTTACGGGAAATTGGCGGGGGGTTCACAGATACGCAGTATTTT.

The chain carries TRBV15 and TRBJ1-1; D might be TRBD1 (6 bases). Germline assignment: CDR1 LNHNV and CDR2 YYDKDF (reference sequence). V was pared by 0 bases and J by 5 bases, with 22 bases between. CDR3 length equals 18 residues. In DNA, the CDR3 is TGTGCCACCAGCAGAGATGGTTCAGGTGGGGGCACCCGGACTGAAGCTTTCTTT. Translated: CATSRDGSGGGTRTEAFF.

This chain links TRBV9 with TRBJ2-1; tentative D call: TRBD2 (6 bases). This CDR3 region has 13 residues. CDR1 and CDR2 from the germline V gene are SGDLS and YYNGEE. V was cut by 0 bases and J by 13 bases, with 14 bases left in between. The CDR3 bases are TGTGCCAGCAGCGTAGACTCAGCGGAGGGTCAGTTCTTC. It yields the protein CASSVDSAEGQFF.

This clone has more than one count but fewer than ten. The gene calls are TRBV10-1 and TRBJ2-4; D possibly corresponds to TRBD2 (5 bases). Germline V gene data show CDR1 as WNHNN and CDR2 as SYGVQD (reference sequence). This CDR3 has 16 amino acids. The V end was cut by 0 bases, the J end by 0 bases, with 9 bases between. The CDR3 DNA follows: TGCGCCAGCAGTGAGTCGAGAGGGTCAGCCAAAAACATTCAGTACTTC. It translates to CASSESRGSAKNIQYF.

This clone was detected once. The chain uses TRBV5-6 and TRBJ1-2; D perhaps matches TRBD1 (5 bases). The CDR3 has 16 residues. Germline V gives CDR1 SGHDT, CDR2 YYEEEE. Trimming removed 1 base from V and 4 bases from J, with 17 bases in between. The CDR3 loop is CASSLSGGMTGYGYTF. In nucleotides, the CDR3 is TGTGCCAGCAGCTTGAGTGGGGGGATGACTGGCTATGGCTACACCTTC. Using reference TRBV5-6 and TRBJ1-2 for the parts outside the CDR3, the full variable domain is DAGVTQSPTHLIKTRGQQVTLRCSPKSGHDTVSWYQQALGQGPQFIFQYYEEEERQRGNFPDRFSGHQFPNYSSELNVNALLLGDSALYLCASSLSGGMTGYGYTFGSGTRLTVV.

This chain uses TRBV2 with TRBJ2-2, with D unresolved. V dropped 6 bases and J dropped 3 bases, with 5 bases sitting between them. Germline values: CDR1 SNHLY, CDR2 FYNNEI. The CDR3 is made up of 12 amino acids. The CDR3 spells CASRSYTGELFF. In DNA, the CDR3 is TGTGCCAGCAGGTCTTACACCGGGGAGCTGTTTTTT.

The rearrangement uses TRBV15 and TRBJ2-7; D gene ambiguous. The CDR3 length is 13 residues. V gave up 4 bases and J gave up 3 bases, with 10 bases separating them. The germline V gene encodes CDR1 LNHNV and CDR2 YYDKDF (reference sequence). CDR3 nucleotide sequence: TGTGCCACCAGCATGGTACCCCACTACGAGCAGTACTTC. Its translation: CATSMVPHYEQYF.

The DNA for the CDR3 is TGTGCCAGCAGTGAATCGGGAAGGAATCAGCCCCAGCATTTT. This sequence encodes CASSESGRNQPQHF. V and J are TRBV6-1 and TRBJ1-5; no clear D gene. V lost 2 bases and J 4 bases, leaving 9 bases between the germline ends. CDR3 length: 14 amino acids. The germline gives CDR1 MNHNS, CDR2 SASEGT.

The chain couples TRBV30 to TRBJ2-7, with D perhaps matching TRBD2 (5 bases). The CDR3 totals 12 residues. With 1 base removed from V and 1 base from J, the gap between germline ends came to 5 bases. Per germline, CDR1 GTSNPN and CDR2 SVGIG (reference sequence). Here the CDR3 reads CAWSGGSYEQYF. In DNA, the CDR3 is TGTGCCTGGAGTGGCGGGTCCTACGAGCAGTACTTC.

J is TRBJ1-4 and V is TRBV7-2; possibly TRBD1 for D (5 bases). Trimming took off 8 bases at V and 8 bases at J, with 15 bases between the two ends. CDR1 is SGHTA, CDR2 FQGNSA, per germline. The CDR3 sequence is 13 residues long. The CDR3 nucleotides read TGTGCCAGCGCGACGGGACGAGGCGAAAAACTGTTTTTT. Its protein product is CASATGRGEKLFF.

This chain connects TRBV19 to TRBJ1-2; D may be TRBD1 (5 bases). Germline loops: CDR1 LNHDA, CDR2 SQIVND (reference sequence). CDR3 length: 13 amino acids. V gave up 3 bases and J gave up 8 bases, with 13 bases separating them. CDR3 residues: CASSISGWGGYTF. The CDR3 DNA follows: TGTGCCAGTAGTATTTCAGGATGGGGCGGCTACACCTTC.

This clone has just a few counts. The V call is TRBV7-8, the J call TRBJ2-5; TRBD2 agrees at 7 bases. Per germline, CDR1 SGHVS and CDR2 FQNEAQ. The length of the CDR3 is 17 residues. With V trimmed by 2 bases and J by 7 bases, 16 bases remained unmatched. CDR3 nucleotide sequence: TGTGCCAGCAGCTTAATAGTCGGCGGGGGACTCCCAGGGACCCAGTACTTC. Translation gives CASSLIVGGGLPGTQYF. The full variable domain, with the rest looked up from reference TRBV7-8 and TRBJ2-5, is GAGVSQSPRYKVAKRGQDVALRCDPISGHVSLFWYQQALGQGPEFLTYFQNEAQLDKSGLPSDRFFAERPEGSVSTLKIQRTQQEDSAVYLCASSLIVGGGLPGTQYFGPGTRLLVL.

The chain has TRBV18 and TRBJ2-3; D remains unclear. Deletions cut 1 base from V and 0 bases from J, with 5 bases between. Germline CDR1 is KGHSH and CDR2 is LQKENI. The CDR3 runs to 14 residues. The CDR3 reads CASSPLESTDTQYF. For the CDR3, the DNA is TGTGCCAGCTCACCACTAGAAAGCACAGATACGCAGTATTTT.

V gene TRBV27 combines with J gene TRBJ1-1, with a tentative D call TRBD1 (5 bases). Trimming took off 6 bases at V and 4 bases at J, with 18 bases between the two ends. Germline assignment: CDR1 MNHEY and CDR2 SMNVEV (reference sequence). This CDR3 is built from 15 residues. CDR3 bases: TGTGCCAGCAGAACCGCCGGGGGGGTTCTCACTGAAGCTTTCTTT. Translated: CASRTAGGVLTEAFF.

The rearrangement joins TRBV11-2 to TRBJ2-7, with a possible D match to TRBD2 (6 bases). The CDR3 length is 14 residues. Trimming cost V 0 bases and J 5 bases, with 11 bases left between them. Per germline, CDR1 SGHAT and CDR2 FQNNGV. CDR3 bases: TGTGCCAGCAGCTTAGATCGGGGGAGCGACGAGCAGTACTTC. Encoded protein: CASSLDRGSDEQYF. The full variable domain, its missing parts supplied by reference TRBV11-2 and TRBJ2-7, is EAGVAQSPRYKIIEKRQSVAFWCNPISGHATLYWYQQILGQGPKLLIQFQNNGVVDDSQLPKDRFSAERLKGVDSTLKIQPAKLEDSAVYLCASSLDRGSDEQYFGPGTRLTVT.

The rearrangement joins TRBV30 to TRBJ1-2; D call uncertain. The ends were cut back, 3 bases at V and 8 bases at J, with 13 bases in the middle. This CDR3 spans 12 amino acids. Germline V gene sequence: CDR1 GTSNPN, CDR2 SVGIG (reference sequence). The CDR3 is CAWSHGLRGYTF. The CDR3, as DNA: TGTGCCTGGAGCCATGGGCTTCGCGGCTACACCTTC.

As concerns this clone: An end of the junction does not agree with germline; a read error may underlie this. The chain joins TRBV7-7 to TRBJ2-2; 10 nucleotides align to TRBD1. CDR3 size: 16 residues. Germline CDR1 is SSHAT and CDR2 is FNYEAQ (reference sequence). CDR3 in DNA: TGTGCTAGCAGCCTACTCCCCGGGACAGGGGCCGGGGAGCTGTTTTTT. This translates into CASSLLPGTGAGELFF.

This clone has more than one count but fewer than ten. The gene calls are TRBV6-4 and TRBJ1-5; D not resolved. Germline values: CDR1 MRHNA, CDR2 SNTAGT. V lost 3 bases and J lost 5, with 8 bases in between. This CDR3 is 13 amino acids long. The CDR3 DNA follows: TGTGCCAGCAGTGAGGATATGTATCAGCCCCAGCATTTT. Protein product: CASSEDMYQPQHF.

The rearrangement joins TRBV27 to TRBJ2-2; no clear D gene. Trimming took 3 bases from V and 6 from J, leaving 8 bases between them. Germline CDR1 is MNHEY and CDR2 is SMNVEV (reference sequence). The CDR3 runs 13 residues. CDR3 residues: CASSFLRAGELFF. CDR3 coding DNA: TGTGCCAGCAGTTTCTTGCGAGCCGGGGAGCTGTTTTTT.

This clone was detected once. The V gene is TRBV19, the J gene TRBJ1-2; D gene unclear. CDR3 length: 11 residues. Trimming removed 2 bases at V and 10 bases at J, with 8 bases between. The germline gives CDR1 LNHDA, CDR2 SQIVND (reference sequence). This CDR3 reads CASSIFSFYTF. For the CDR3, the DNA is TGTGCCAGTAGTATATTTTCGTTCTACACCTTC.

This clone has ten or more counts. Here the CDR3 DNA reads TGTGCCAGCACGGGCAGCAATCAGCCCCAGCATTTT. It specifies CASTGSNQPQHF. This sequence joins TRBV2 and TRBJ1-5; unclear D gene. Germline lookup yields CDR1 SNHLY and CDR2 FYNNEI. Trimming shortened V by 7 bases and J by 1 base, and 5 bases separated the two germline ends. The CDR3 has 12 amino acids.

J is TRBJ1-5 and V is TRBV30; D gene unclear. Trimming took off 4 bases at V and 7 bases at J, with 17 bases between the two ends. This CDR3 has 14 amino acids. Germline V CDR1 and CDR2: GTSNPN, SVGIG (reference sequence). Here the CDR3 DNA reads TGTGCCTGGACGGATGGAGGCAGAGGACAGCCCCAGCATTTT. Translating it yields CAWTDGGRGQPQHF.

This clone was recorded a few times. The chain couples TRBV4-1 to TRBJ2-7; 12 bases are a match to TRBD2. Germline assignment: CDR1 MGHRA and CDR2 YSYEKL. Trimming removed 0 bases from V and 5 bases from J; junction bases left unmatched: 8. This CDR3 has 17 residues. Here the CDR3 reads CASSQDNRLAGADEQYF. The CDR3 nucleotides are TGCGCCAGCAGCCAAGATAATCGACTAGCGGGAGCAGACGAGCAGTACTTC.